The 32 T cell receptor beta chains reported below all come from one sample, sequenced in a study of CD8 T cells in ankylosing spondylitis. For these receptors, no antigen is known. Study-wide points: Ankylosing spondylitis blood appeared to be characterized by a TCR beta motif of under 10 highly homologous variants.

From the 5' RACE reads, TCRdb called clonotypes with MiXCR, one entry per CDR3 protein. The top ten clones hold 19% of a sample with 700,000 or so distinct CDR3 sequences, roughly 19% of them seen once. Sequenced material: blood, either unsorted or a sorted T cell fraction (not recorded which). These receptors all stem from a male donor with ankylosing spondylitis.

The CDR3 protein is CASSHAGTGREEQYF. In DNA form, the CDR3 reads TGTGCCAGCAGCCACGCGGGGACCGGGCGAGAGGAGCAGTACTTC. The V gene is TRBV6-1, the J gene TRBJ2-7; D perhaps matches TRBD2 (6 bases). Germline CDR1 is MNHNS and CDR2 is SASEGT. The V gene lost 6 bases and the J gene lost 7 bases, with 22 bases spanning the gap. The CDR3 has 15 amino acids.

This clonotype appeared a single time. The chain carries TRBV18 and TRBJ1-5; D is possibly TRBD1 (6 bases). There are 15 residues in the CDR3. CDR1 is KGHSH and CDR2 is LQKENI in the germline V gene. V was clipped by 6 bases and J by 0 bases, with 12 bases between them. CDR3 region: CASSGGRNSNQPQHF. The CDR3 DNA reads TGTGCCAGCTCCGGGGGGCGGAATAGCAATCAGCCCCAGCATTTT.

This clonotype was seen at least ten times. This chain joins TRBV20-1 and TRBJ2-1, with unresolved D. Between the trimmed V and J ends, which lost 8 bases and 0 bases, there was a span of 5 bases. This CDR3 contains 11 residues. Per the germline V gene, CDR1 is DFQATT and CDR2 is SNEGSKA (reference sequence). The CDR3, as DNA: TGCAGTAGGGTCTCCTACAATGAGCAGTTCTTC. Its protein product is CSRVSYNEQFF.

This clonotype was detected only a few times. J is TRBJ2-7 and V is TRBV5-1; 8 bases fit TRBD1. The length of the CDR3 is 16 residues. CDR1 and CDR2 (germline): SGHRS, YFSETQ. V trimming: 2 bases; J trimming: 5 bases; junction bases outside the gene matches: 12. In DNA form, the CDR3 reads TGCGCCAGCAGCTTACACATCCGGGACAGGTCCGACGAGCAGTACTTC. This sequence encodes CASSLHIRDRSDEQYF.

This clonotype turned up a few times. This chain uses TRBV12-3 or TRBV12-4 with TRBJ2-1, with D possibly being TRBD2 (6 bases). There are 15 residues in the CDR3. With 6 bases removed from V and 10 bases from J, the gap between germline ends came to 22 bases. The CDR3 here is CASSPQLGLLGEQFF. The DNA of the CDR3 is TGTGCCAGCAGCCCTCAACTTGGACTACTTGGGGAGCAGTTCTTC.

The table lists this clonotype with many counts. The V and J genes are TRBV20-1 and TRBJ2-7; 7 bases agree with TRBD1. This CDR3 contains 14 residues. Germline V CDR1 and CDR2: DFQATT, SNEGSKA (reference sequence). After removal of 6 bases from V and 4 bases from J, the junction contained 12 bases not matched to a gene. The CDR3 coding sequence is TGCAGTGCGGGGGAAACCGGGACAGCTTACGAGCAGTACTTC. This gives the protein CSAGETGTAYEQYF.

This clonotype was picked up a small number of times. The V call is TRBV12-3 or TRBV12-4, the J call TRBJ2-7, with 11 bases identical to TRBD2. CDR3 size: 14 residues. The V gene end was trimmed by 4 bases and the J gene end by 4 bases; junction bases not matched to a gene: 3. DNA of the CDR3: TGTGCCAGCAGTTGGACTAGCGGGCAATACGAGCAGTACTTC. Encoded protein: CASSWTSGQYEQYF.

This clonotype was counted at least ten times. The chain links TRBV24-1 to TRBJ2-4; 10 bases align to TRBD1. The V segment lost 9 bases and the J segment 3 bases; nucleotides outside the gene matches: 16. The CDR3 spans 18 residues. Germline V gene lookup returns CDR1 KGHDR and CDR2 SFDVKD. CDR3 in amino acids: CATLPGQGEKDGKNIQYF. CDR3 bases: TGTGCCACCTTACCAGGACAGGGGGAAAAGGACGGCAAAAACATTCAGTACTTC.

This clonotype was seen just once. V and J are TRBV4-3 and TRBJ2-2, with D maybe TRBD1 (5 bases). Trimming stripped 0 bases from V and 3 bases from J, with 17 bases between. Germline assignment: CDR1 LGHNA and CDR2 YSLEER. This CDR3 spans 18 amino acids. The CDR3 sequence is CASSQDGRARAHTGELFF. CDR3 sequence (DNA): TGCGCCAGCAGCCAAGATGGTAGGGCCAGGGCCCACACCGGGGAGCTGTTTTTT.

This clonotype was seen only a few times. The chain joins TRBV9 to TRBJ2-3, with D possibly being TRBD1 (6 bases). The V end lost 0 bases, the J end lost 2 bases, and 7 bases lay between the germline ends. In germline, CDR1 is SGDLS, CDR2 YYNGEE. The CDR3 totals 14 residues. Written as DNA, the CDR3 is TGTGCCAGCAGCGTAGAGGGGGTCACAGATACGCAGTATTTT. It codes for CASSVEGVTDTQYF.

In DNA, the CDR3 is TGTGCCAGCAGCGTAGGGTTGGGGACAGGTAACACTGAAGCTTTCTTT. Its translation is CASSVGLGTGNTEAFF. The chain carries TRBV9 and TRBJ1-1; 8 positions agree with TRBD1. The CDR3 extends over 16 amino acids. The V segment lost 0 bases and the J segment 2 bases; nucleotides outside the gene matches: 6. From germline, CDR1 is SGDLS and CDR2 YYNGEE.

The CDR3 nucleotides are TGCGCCAGCAGCTTGGGCCCAGCCAGGTTGGTCCATGAGCAGTTCTTC. Translating gives CASSLGPARLVHEQFF. The rearrangement joins TRBV5-1 to TRBJ2-1; D unresolved. Germline V lookup: CDR1 SGHRS, CDR2 YFSETQ. V was shortened by 0 bases and J by 8 bases, with 18 bases between the two germline ends. The CDR3 sequence is 16 residues long.

This clonotype turned up a few times. The J gene is TRBJ1-2, the V gene TRBV12-3 or TRBV12-4; unclear D gene. The CDR3 sequence is 13 residues long. V lost 4 bases to trimming and J lost 8 bases, with 14 bases between them. CDR3 amino acids: CASSSGGVWGYTF. CDR3 in DNA: TGTGCCAGCAGTTCCGGTGGAGTTTGGGGCTACACCTTC.

In its sample, this clonotype was seen many times. The chain combines TRBV6-5 with TRBJ1-3, with D possibly TRBD1 on 6 matching bases. CDR1 and CDR2 (germline): MNHEY, SVGAGI. This CDR3 comprises 15 residues. V was clipped by 2 bases and J by 2 bases, with 10 bases between them. The CDR3 nucleotides are TGTGCCAGCAGTTACACAGGGTCGGCTGGAAACACCATATATTTT. It is translated as CASSYTGSAGNTIYF.

V and J are TRBV20-1 and TRBJ1-1, with D perhaps TRBD1 (5 bases). The germline V gene has CDR1 DFQATT and CDR2 SNEGSKA (reference sequence). V dropped 6 bases and J dropped 1 base, with 18 bases sitting between them. The CDR3 is 15 residues long. The CDR3 here is CSAENRRTPNTEAFF. In DNA form, the CDR3 reads TGCAGTGCCGAAAACCGGAGGACACCGAACACTGAAGCTTTCTTT.

This clonotype was seen repeatedly, ten times or more. The chain uses TRBV6-5 and TRBJ2-7, with 7 bases identical to TRBD1. The CDR3 consists of 15 residues. The ends lost 0 bases at V and 7 bases at J; junction bases unmatched: 9. The germline V gene has CDR1 MNHEY and CDR2 SVGAGI. The CDR3 DNA is TGTGCCAGCAGTTACTCCAGGCAGGGGGATCAAGAGCAGTACTTC. Translated: CASSYSRQGDQEQYF.

V and J are TRBV4-1 and TRBJ2-7; TRBD1 might be the D (6 bases). The CDR3 contains 14 residues. Germline CDR1 MGHRA, CDR2 YSYEKL. The V end was cut by 4 bases, the J end by 0 bases, with 10 bases between. CDR3 region: CASSPRTASYEQYF. In DNA form, the CDR3 reads TGCGCCAGCAGCCCCAGGACAGCCTCCTACGAGCAGTACTTC.

V usage is TRBV12-3 or TRBV12-4 and J usage is TRBJ1-1; possibly TRBD1 for D (5 bases). Trimming took 7 bases from V and 1 from J, leaving 13 bases between them. This CDR3 region has 14 residues. CDR3 DNA sequence: TGTGCCAGCACCAGTCGGGGGACGAACACTGAAGCTTTCTTT. Translating gives CASTSRGTNTEAFF.

The J gene is TRBJ2-1, the V gene TRBV3-1; 9 bases are a match to TRBD2. CDR1 LGHDT and CDR2 YNNKEL come from the germline V gene (reference sequence). V was pared by 3 bases and J by 1 base, with 1 base of the junction left unmatched. The CDR3 is made up of 15 amino acids. The CDR3 reads CASSQRGGSYNEQFF. CDR3 DNA: TGTGCCAGCAGCCAGCGGGGGGGTTCCTACAATGAGCAGTTCTTC.

The chain uses TRBV19 and TRBJ1-5; 7 nucleotides line up with TRBD1. The junction had 8 bases not matched to a gene; V was cut back by 5 bases and J by 4 bases. Germline V CDR1 and CDR2: LNHDA, SQIVND (reference sequence). This CDR3 comprises 15 residues. DNA for the CDR3: TGTGCCAGTAGTCGGCAGACAGGGTTTAATCAGCCCCAGCATTTT. As protein: CASSRQTGFNQPQHF.

The chain carries TRBV19 and TRBJ2-1; D ambiguous. This CDR3 region has 13 residues. The V gene's germline CDR1 is LNHDA and CDR2 SQIVND (reference sequence). V shed 3 bases and J shed 6 bases, with 9 bases lying between them. Here the CDR3 DNA reads TGTGCCAGTAGTATCATCACGGGCAATGAGCAGTTCTTC. This encodes CASSIITGNEQFF. Full variable domain (missing parts from reference TRBV19 and TRBJ2-1): DGGITQSPKYLFRKEGQNVTLSCEQNLNHDAMYWYRQDPGQGLRLIYYSQIVNDFQKGDIAEGYSVSREKKESFPLTVTSAQKNPTAFYLCASSIITGNEQFFGPGTRLTVL.

J is TRBJ1-1 and V is TRBV3-1; weak D call: TRBD1 (6 bases). Germline V gives CDR1 LGHDT, CDR2 YNNKEL (reference sequence). The CDR3 is made up of 14 amino acids. The ends were cut back, 1 base at V and 5 bases at J, with 11 bases in the middle. The CDR3: CASSQGYRETEAFF. In nucleotides, the CDR3 is TGTGCCAGCAGCCAAGGCTACAGGGAGACTGAAGCTTTCTTT.

The rearrangement links TRBV3-1 to TRBJ1-1; D unresolved. The CDR3 is made up of 13 amino acids. CDR1 is LGHDT and CDR2 is YNNKEL in the germline V gene (reference sequence). The V gene lost 6 bases and the J gene lost 3 bases, with 11 bases spanning the gap. CDR3 sequence reads: CASSSVTDTEAFF. In nucleotides, the CDR3 is TGTGCCAGCAGTTCTGTAACGGACACTGAAGCTTTCTTT.

This clonotype was found a few times. The chain joins TRBV7-2 to TRBJ1-2; unclear D gene. This CDR3 is 14 amino acids long. The ends were cut back, 5 bases at V and 5 bases at J, with 15 bases in the middle. CDR1 and CDR2 (germline): SGHTA, FQGNSA. CDR3 in amino acids: CASSPGSAEYGYTF. CDR3 bases: TGTGCCAGCAGCCCTGGTTCTGCCGAGTATGGCTACACCTTC. Filled out from reference TRBV7-2 and TRBJ1-2, the complete variable domain reads GAGVSQSPSNKVTEKGKDVELRCDPISGHTALYWYRQSLGQGLEFLIYFQGNSAPDKSGLPSDRFSAERTGGSVSTLTIQRTQQEDSAVYLCASSPGSAEYGYTFGSGTRLTVV.

The chain joins TRBV12-3 or TRBV12-4 to TRBJ2-5; no reliable D call. This CDR3 is 16 amino acids long. Trimming left V 1 base short and J 2 bases short, with 14 bases between. For the CDR3, the DNA is TGTGCCAGCAGTTTAGGAATGGCTAGAGCGCAAGAGACCCAGTACTTC. Residues: CASSLGMARAQETQYF.

This clonotype was counted a few times. The chain combines TRBV24-1 with TRBJ2-6; tentatively, D is TRBD1 (5 bases). This CDR3 contains 15 residues. V shed 9 bases and J shed 2 bases, with 13 bases lying between them. Germline V gene lookup returns CDR1 KGHDR and CDR2 SFDVKD. The CDR3 DNA follows: TGTGCCACCGGCGACAGTCTCACTGGGGCCAACGTCCTGACTTTC. Translated, it gives CATGDSLTGANVLTF.

The DNA of the CDR3 is TGCGCCAGCAGCTTGGAGGACAGGGCACCCGAGCAGTACTTC. It specifies CASSLEDRAPEQYF. This sequence joins TRBV5-1 and TRBJ2-7; 8 bases line up with TRBD1. There are 14 residues in the CDR3. CDR1 is SGHRS and CDR2 is YFSETQ in the germline V gene. The ends lost 0 bases at V and 6 bases at J; junction bases unmatched: 5.

The chain is built from TRBV6-2 or TRBV6-3 and TRBJ1-5; D unresolved. CDR1 is MNHEY, CDR2 SVGEGT, per germline. This CDR3 comprises 15 residues. The V end lost 0 bases, the J end lost 0 bases, and 6 bases lay between the germline ends. CDR3 nucleotide sequence: TGTGCCAGCAGTTACTCCGCAGGTAGCAATCAGCCCCAGCATTTT. It translates to CASSYSAGSNQPQHF.

This clonotype was seen more than once but under ten times. This chain joins TRBV28 and TRBJ1-1; unclear D gene. The germline V gene has CDR1 MDHEN and CDR2 SYDVKM. There are 11 residues in the CDR3. Trimming took 3 bases from V and 8 from J, leaving 7 bases between them. CDR3 sequence: CASSFWAEAFF. Written as DNA, the CDR3 is TGTGCCAGCAGTTTTTGGGCCGAAGCTTTCTTT.

This clonotype was recorded a few times. This chain uses TRBV2 with TRBJ2-7, with D tentatively TRBD2 (6 bases). Germline assignment: CDR1 SNHLY and CDR2 FYNNEI. V was cut by 8 bases and J by 5 bases, with 16 bases left in between. This CDR3 spans 13 amino acids. Here the CDR3 DNA reads TGTGCCAGCCACGTTTGGGCGGGGAACGAGCAGTACTTC. Its translation: CASHVWAGNEQYF.

The chain carries TRBV29-1 and TRBJ2-7; D may match TRBD1 or TRBD2 (5 bases each). CDR3 length: 12 amino acids. Germline V gives CDR1 SQVTM, CDR2 ANQGSEA. V lost 7 bases to trimming and J lost 6 bases, with 16 bases between them. The CDR3 region is CSATSGTPEQYF. CDR3 sequence (DNA): TGCAGCGCTACCTCCGGGACCCCCGAGCAGTACTTC.

The CDR3 DNA follows: TGCAGCGTCGCCCCGGGACAGGGTAAAAAGAACTATGGCTACACCTTC. This encodes CSVAPGQGKKNYGYTF. The chain joins TRBV29-1 to TRBJ1-2, with 9 bases identical to TRBD1. The V gene end was trimmed by 6 bases and the J gene end by 2 bases; junction bases not matched to a gene: 13. The germline V gene encodes CDR1 SQVTM and CDR2 ANQGSEA. This CDR3 is 16 amino acids long.